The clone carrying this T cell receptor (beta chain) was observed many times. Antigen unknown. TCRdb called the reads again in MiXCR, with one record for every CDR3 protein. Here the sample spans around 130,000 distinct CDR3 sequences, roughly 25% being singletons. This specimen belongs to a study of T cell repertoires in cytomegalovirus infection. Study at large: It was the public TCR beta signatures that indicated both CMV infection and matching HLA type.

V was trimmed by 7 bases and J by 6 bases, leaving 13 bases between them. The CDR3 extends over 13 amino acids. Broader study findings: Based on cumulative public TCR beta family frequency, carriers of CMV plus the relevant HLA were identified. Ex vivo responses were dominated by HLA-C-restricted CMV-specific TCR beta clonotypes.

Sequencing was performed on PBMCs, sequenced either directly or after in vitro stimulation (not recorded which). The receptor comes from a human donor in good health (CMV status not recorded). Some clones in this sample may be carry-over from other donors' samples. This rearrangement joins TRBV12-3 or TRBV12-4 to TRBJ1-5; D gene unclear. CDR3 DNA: TGTGCCAGCACCTTAGACTGGGGTCAGCCCCAGCATTTT. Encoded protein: CASTLDWGQPQHF.